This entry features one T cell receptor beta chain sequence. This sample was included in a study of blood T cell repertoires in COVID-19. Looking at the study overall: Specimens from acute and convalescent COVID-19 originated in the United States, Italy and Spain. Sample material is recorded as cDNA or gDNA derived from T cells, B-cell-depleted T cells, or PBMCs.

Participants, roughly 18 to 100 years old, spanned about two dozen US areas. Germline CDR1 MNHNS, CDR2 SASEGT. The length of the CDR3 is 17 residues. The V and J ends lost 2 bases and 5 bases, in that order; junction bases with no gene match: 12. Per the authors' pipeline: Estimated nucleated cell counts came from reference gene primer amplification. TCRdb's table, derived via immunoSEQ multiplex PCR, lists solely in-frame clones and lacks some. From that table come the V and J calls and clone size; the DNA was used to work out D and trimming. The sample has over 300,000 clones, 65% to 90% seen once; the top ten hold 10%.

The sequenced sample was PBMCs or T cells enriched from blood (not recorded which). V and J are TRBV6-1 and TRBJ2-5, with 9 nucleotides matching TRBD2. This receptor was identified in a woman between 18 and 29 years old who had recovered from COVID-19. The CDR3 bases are TGTGCCAGCAGTGAAAGGCCTAGCGGGGCCCCATGGGAGACCCAGTACTTC. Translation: CASSERPSGAPWETQYF.